This entry lists 27 T cell receptor beta chains sequenced from one sample in a study of T cells expressing NK-cell markers. Using the 5' RACE reads, TCRdb records one entry per CDR3 protein without DNA. This repertoire comprises 150,000 to 170,000 distinct CDR3 sequences; its ten largest clones make up 37%. The specimen sequenced was blood T cells: a sorted CD56 or NKG2C T cell subset, CD4+ or CD8+ T cells, or bulk PBMC T cells (not recorded which). The receptors come from a woman aged 50 to 65 in good health.

The rearrangement uses TRBV6-2 or TRBV6-3 and TRBJ2-5; TCRdb indicates TRBD1, and absent DNA this call remains unverified. The CDR3 is 14 residues long. The V gene's germline CDR1 is MNHEY and CDR2 SVGEGT. CDR3 sequence: CASSRGTDQETQYF.

This sequence joins TRBV4-1 and TRBJ2-1. Germline V gene data show CDR1 as MGHRA and CDR2 as YSYEKL. The CDR3 covers 16 residues. This chain's CDR3 is CASSRGKRDYYNEQFF.

The chain has TRBV21-1 and TRBJ2-1; TCRdb's D call, TRBD1, is unchecked because there is no DNA. TRBV21-1 is a recognized pseudogene. The CDR3 length is 15 residues. The CDR3 loop reads CASSPERGGEDEQFF.

The J gene is TRBJ2-4, the V gene TRBV7-9. The CDR3 is 16 amino acids. Per germline, CDR1 SEHNR and CDR2 FQNEAQ (reference sequence). The CDR3 reads CASSSNSMLAKNIQYF. The complete variable domain, with remaining parts taken from reference TRBV7-9 and TRBJ2-4, reads DTGVSQNPRHKITKRGQNVTFRCDPISEHNRLYWYRQTLGQGPEFLTYFQNEAQLEKSRLLSDRFSAERPKGSFSTLEIQRTEQGDSAMYLCASSSNSMLAKNIQYFGAGTRLSVL.

The J gene is TRBJ2-1, the V gene TRBV3-1; TCRdb selects TRBD2, and the lack of DNA leaves this call unchecked. Germline V gives CDR1 LGHDT, CDR2 YNNKEL (reference sequence). This CDR3 has 15 amino acids. The CDR3 reads CASSQTRAYPHEQFF.

The chain carries TRBV5-1 and TRBJ2-5; with no DNA, the TCRdb D assignment of TRBD2 cannot be verified. The germline gives CDR1 SGHRS, CDR2 YFSETQ. This CDR3 is built from 13 residues. The CDR3 sequence is CASSLLEEETQYF.

The chain is built from TRBV20-1 and TRBJ2-3; TCRdb picks TRBD2, but there is no DNA to check that call. This CDR3 has 16 residues. CDR1 and CDR2 (germline): DFQATT, SNEGSKA (reference sequence). The CDR3 reads CSARDIRAGITDTQYF.

V and J are TRBV27 and TRBJ2-7; TCRdb calls TRBD1, which cannot be checked without DNA. The CDR3 covers 14 residues. CDR1 is MNHEY and CDR2 is SMNVEV in the germline V gene (reference sequence). The CDR3 loop is CASSLFGGGYEQYF.

J is TRBJ2-1 and V is TRBV18; TCRdb calls TRBD2, which cannot be checked without DNA. The CDR3 covers 16 residues. Looked up from germline, CDR1 is KGHSH and CDR2 is LQKENI. CDR3 sequence: CASSQPTMAGYNEQFF. Filled out from reference TRBV18 and TRBJ2-1, the complete variable domain reads NAGVMQNPRHLVRRRGQEARLRCSPMKGHSHVYWYRQLPEEGLKFMVYLQKENIIDESGMPKERFSAEFPKEGPSILRIQQVVRGDSAAYFCASSQPTMAGYNEQFFGPGTRLTVL.

V gene TRBV24-1 combines with J gene TRBJ1-4; with no DNA, the TCRdb D assignment of TRBD1 cannot be verified. CDR1 and CDR2 from the germline V gene are KGHDR and SFDVKD. The CDR3 extends over 15 amino acids. The CDR3 sequence is CATSDWGTGQEKLFF.

The CDR3 sequence: CASSGREEQFF. The gene calls are TRBV2 and TRBJ2-1; TCRdb returns TRBD1, unconfirmable since there is no DNA. The germline CDR1 and CDR2 sequences are SNHLY and FYNNEI. The length of the CDR3 is 11 residues.

The CDR3 sequence: CASSLIGTDNYEQYF. V and J are TRBV13 and TRBJ2-7; the D gene TCRdb calls, TRBD1, cannot be checked with no DNA. CDR1 PRHDT and CDR2 FYEKMQ come from the germline V gene (reference sequence). The CDR3 consists of 15 residues.

The chain carries TRBV25-1 and TRBJ2-6; TCRdb reports TRBD2, a call that lacks DNA to check it against. CDR1 is MGHDK, CDR2 SYGVNS, per germline. CDR3 size: 18 residues. CDR3 sequence: CASRGVTSGRIGANVLTF.

This CDR3 reads CASDSGSNNEQFF. V usage is TRBV12-3 or TRBV12-4 and J usage is TRBJ2-1; TCRdb calls TRBD2, which cannot be checked without DNA. The CDR3 contains 13 residues.

The rearrangement uses TRBV13 and TRBJ1-2. The CDR3 has 11 amino acids. From germline, CDR1 is PRHDT and CDR2 FYEKMQ (reference sequence). The chain's CDR3 is CASSHAYGYTF.

The chain is built from TRBV7-2 and TRBJ1-2; the D call of TRBD1 rests on TCRdb alone, since no DNA is present to check it. Germline lookup yields CDR1 SGHTA and CDR2 FQGNSA. This CDR3 contains 17 residues. The CDR3 sequence: CASSLRVLGTGTAGYTF.

V and J are TRBV27 and TRBJ2-6. The CDR3 covers 14 residues. Germline V gives CDR1 MNHEY, CDR2 SMNVEV (reference sequence). The CDR3 sequence is CASSSRNGANVLTF.

V is TRBV3-1 and J is TRBJ2-1; the D gene TCRdb calls, TRBD2, cannot be checked with no DNA. The V gene's germline CDR1 is LGHDT and CDR2 YNNKEL (reference sequence). The length of the CDR3 is 15 residues. CDR3 amino acids: CASRHLAGGDNEQFF.

The rearrangement joins TRBV2 to TRBJ2-3. Germline-derived CDR1 and CDR2 are SNHLY and FYNNEI. The CDR3 sequence is 16 residues long. The CDR3 sequence is CASSLGYGESTDTQYF.

The chain is built from TRBV7-3 and TRBJ2-1; TCRdb selects TRBD2, and the lack of DNA leaves this call unchecked. Germline assignment: CDR1 SGHTA and CDR2 FQGTGA. This CDR3 spans 20 amino acids. CDR3 region: CASSLTPGLAGGPGGNEQFF.

This rearrangement joins TRBV2 to TRBJ1-1. CDR1 and CDR2 (germline): SNHLY, FYNNEI. This CDR3 has 17 residues. The CDR3 spells CASSDPDEAALPTEAFF.

The rearrangement joins TRBV20-1 to TRBJ2-7. The CDR3 loop spans 13 amino acids. Germline CDR1 and CDR2: DFQATT and SNEGSKA (reference sequence). This CDR3 is CSADDGISYEQYF.

The gene calls are TRBV30 and TRBJ1-1. Germline CDR1 GTSNPN, CDR2 SVGIG (reference sequence). The CDR3 consists of 11 residues. CDR3 amino acids: CAWSVLGEAFF.

The chain joins TRBV3-1 to TRBJ2-2; TCRdb designates TRBD2, a call that cannot be tested without DNA. The CDR3 covers 16 residues. The V gene's germline CDR1 is LGHDT and CDR2 YNNKEL (reference sequence). The CDR3 is CASSPFSGRGIGELFF.

The chain has TRBV23-1 and TRBJ2-3; TCRdb gives TRBD2 as the D gene, but with no DNA this cannot be confirmed. TRBV23-1 belongs to the ORF category, with a function that is uncertain. The CDR3 is 18 residues long. CDR3 residues: CASSQFGVPRKNTDTQYF.

This sequence joins TRBV27 and TRBJ1-2. From germline, CDR1 is MNHEY and CDR2 SMNVEV (reference sequence). The CDR3 runs to 16 residues. CDR3 sequence: CASSLSFGDTFYGYTF.

The rearrangement links TRBV3-1 to TRBJ2-1; TCRdb reports TRBD1, a call that lacks DNA to check it against. The CDR3 has 18 amino acids. Germline V gives CDR1 LGHDT, CDR2 YNNKEL (reference sequence). This CDR3 is CASSQEADPWSSYNEQFF.